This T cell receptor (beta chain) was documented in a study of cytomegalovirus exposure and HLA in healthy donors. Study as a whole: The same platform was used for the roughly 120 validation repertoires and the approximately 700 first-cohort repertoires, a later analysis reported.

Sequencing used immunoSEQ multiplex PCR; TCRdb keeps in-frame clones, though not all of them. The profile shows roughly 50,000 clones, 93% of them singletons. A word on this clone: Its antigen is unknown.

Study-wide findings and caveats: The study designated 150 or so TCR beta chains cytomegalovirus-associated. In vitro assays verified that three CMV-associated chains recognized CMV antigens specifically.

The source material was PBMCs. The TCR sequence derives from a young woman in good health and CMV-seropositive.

The CDR3 DNA follows: TGTGCCAGCAGTGCCACTGAGACCCAGTACTTC. Its protein product is CASSATETQYF. The chain couples TRBV25-1 to TRBJ2-5; D not certain. The ends were cut back, 4 bases at V and 5 bases at J, with 5 bases in the middle. Germline V gene sequence: CDR1 MGHDK, CDR2 SYGVNS. The CDR3 is 11 amino acids.